These 5 T cell receptor beta chains were all obtained from the same sample, sequenced in a study of blood T cell repertoires in COVID-19. Sequencing used immunoSEQ multiplex PCR; TCRdb keeps in-frame clones, though not all of them. The top ten hold 7% to 8.5% of the sample, which has approximately 28,000 clones, more than 60% seen once. Sequencing was performed on peripheral blood. The origin of the receptors is a woman in her 70s with active or convalescent COVID-19.

This rearrangement joins TRBV3-1 (or the pseudogene TRBV3-2) to TRBJ2-1; D remains ambiguous. The V gene lost 1 base and the J gene lost 0 bases, with 7 bases spanning the gap. CDR3 length equals 15 residues. CDR1 and CDR2 from the germline V gene are LGHDT and YNNKEL (reference sequence). CDR3 bases: TGTGCCAGCAGCCAAGGACATGGCTCCTACAATGAGCAGTTCTTC. Protein: CASSQGHGSYNEQFF.

The chain is built from TRBV15 and TRBJ2-3; 8 bases are a match to TRBD2. Germline V CDR1 and CDR2: LNHNV, YYDKDF (reference sequence). The CDR3 is 18 residues long. V dropped 0 bases and J dropped 0; count of bases not matched to a gene: 8. The CDR3 nucleotides read TGTGCCACCAGCAGAGATAGAGGAACGGGAGGGAGCACAGATACGCAGTATTTT. It codes for CATSRDRGTGGSTDTQYF. The variable domain in full, with the rest retrieved from reference TRBV15 and TRBJ2-3, is DAMVIQNPRYQVTQFGKPVTLSCSQTLNHNVMYWYQQKSSQAPKLLFHYYDKDFNNEADTPDNFQSRRPNTSFCFLDIRSPGLGDTAMYLCATSRDRGTGGSTDTQYFGPGTRLTVL.

This clone was counted between two and nine times. The chain carries TRBV18 and TRBJ2-7; 10 bases are a match to TRBD2. This CDR3 is 15 amino acids long. Losses at the gene ends were 5 bases for V and 1 base for J; bases not matched to a gene: 5. Germline values: CDR1 KGHSH, CDR2 LQKENI. This chain's CDR3 is CASSAGLAASYEQYF. In DNA form, the CDR3 reads TGTGCCAGCTCAGCCGGACTAGCGGCTTCCTACGAGCAGTACTTC.

The chain employs TRBV7-2 and TRBJ2-7; 8 positions match TRBD1. V was pared by 5 bases and J by 1 base, with 1 base of the junction left unmatched. From germline, CDR1 is SGHTA and CDR2 FQGNSA. The length of the CDR3 is 13 residues. The CDR3 here is CASSTGGSYEQYF. Written as DNA, the CDR3 is TGTGCCAGCAGCACAGGGGGATCCTACGAGCAGTACTTC.

The rearrangement uses TRBV5-1 and TRBJ1-2, with TRBD1 matching 9 bases. CDR3 length: 13 amino acids. Germline assignment: CDR1 SGHRS and CDR2 YFSETQ. Trimming removed 4 bases from V and 6 bases from J; junction bases left unmatched: 4. The CDR3 protein is CASSRDRVDGYTF. The CDR3 coding sequence is TGCGCCAGCAGCCGGGACAGGGTGGATGGCTACACCTTC.